This T cell receptor (beta chain) was sequenced for a study of T cell repertoires in cytomegalovirus infection. As for this clonotype: Its antigen is currently unknown.

MiXCR was run by TCRdb on the reads, yielding one entry per CDR3 protein. The table records approximately 730,000 distinct CDR3 sequences, approximately 32% of them present only once. Germline CDR1 and CDR2: MNHNY and SVGAGI (reference sequence). V lost 7 bases and J 2 bases, leaving 12 bases between the germline ends. This CDR3 contains 14 residues. The receptor was derived from a human donor in good health (CMV status not recorded). Some clones in this sample may be carry-over from other donors' samples. This specimen was cultured CD8+ T cells from PBMCs, taken from culture after CMV antigen stimulation. The rearrangement joins TRBV6-6 to TRBJ1-3, with a tentative D call TRBD1 (6 bases). The chain's CDR3 is CASTPWGPGNTIYF. The CDR3 DNA sequence: TGTGCCAGCACTCCCTGGGGGCCTGGAAACACCATATATTTT.